Shown below are 11 T cell receptor beta chains from a single sample sequenced in a study of response to subunit inactivated influenza vaccine. TCRdb used MiXCR to reprocess the RT-PCR reads, holding one entry per CDR3 protein. The sample gives 800,000 to 1,000,000 distinct CDR3 sequences, roughly 20% of which show up once; roughly a tenth is in the top ten. This specimen was PBMCs from blood, taken 4 to 6 days after vaccination. Receptors were obtained from a man aged 50-59 years who received an inactivated influenza vaccine.

As concerns this clonotype: One end of the junction is discordant with germline, which a read error may explain. In DNA form, the CDR3 reads TGTGCTAGCAGCTCGGGACAGGGATCCGCCAATGAGCAGTTCTTC. Protein: CASSSGQGSANEQFF. The genes are TRBV7-7 and TRBJ2-1; TRBD1 aligns across 9 bases. This CDR3 has 15 amino acids. Per the germline V gene, CDR1 is SSHAT and CDR2 is FNYEAQ (reference sequence).

This clonotype appeared a few times. The J gene is TRBJ2-1, the V gene TRBV28, with 9 bases matching TRBD2. V lost 5 bases, J lost 7 bases, and 9 bases stayed unmatched. Germline CDR1 reads MDHEN; CDR2 reads SYDVKM. This CDR3 has 15 residues. The CDR3, as DNA: TGTGCCAGCAGTCCGGGGGGACTAGCTCGTAATGAGCAGTTCTTC. Translated, it gives CASSPGGLARNEQFF.

This chain connects TRBV11-2 to TRBJ2-1, with D unresolved. Germline values: CDR1 SGHAT, CDR2 FQNNGV. The V and J ends lost 2 bases and 0 bases respectively, with 5 bases between them. This CDR3 has 14 amino acids. CDR3 residues: CASSLISSYNEQFF. DNA for the CDR3: TGTGCCAGCAGCTTAATAAGCTCCTACAATGAGCAGTTCTTC.

The table lists this clonotype with many counts. The chain employs TRBV12-3 or TRBV12-4 and TRBJ2-7; 9 positions match TRBD1. This CDR3 has 15 amino acids. J gave up 4 bases and V 4 bases, and 8 bases lay outside the gene matches. The CDR3 region is CASSSPGTGKYEQYF. DNA for the CDR3: TGTGCCAGCAGTTCCCCTGGGACAGGGAAGTACGAGCAGTACTTC.

This clonotype has more than one count but fewer than ten. The V gene is TRBV7-9, the J gene TRBJ2-5, with 7 bases fitting TRBD1. This CDR3 region has 15 residues. J was trimmed by 1 base and V by 2 bases; bases with no gene match: 4. Germline CDR1 and CDR2: SEHNR and FQNEAQ (reference sequence). The chain's CDR3 is CASSLQTGAQETQYF. CDR3 DNA sequence: TGTGCCAGCAGCTTACAAACAGGGGCCCAAGAGACCCAGTACTTC.

This clonotype has a single count. The gene calls are TRBV28 and TRBJ2-1; D may be TRBD2 (5 bases). V lost 4 bases and J 3 bases, leaving 7 bases between the germline ends. In germline, CDR1 is MDHEN, CDR2 SYDVKM. The length of the CDR3 is 13 residues. The CDR3 protein is CASSWRLYNEQFF. The CDR3 DNA reads TGTGCCAGCAGTTGGAGGCTCTACAATGAGCAGTTCTTC.

The chain combines TRBV20-1 with TRBJ1-3, with no clear D. V lost 6 bases to trimming and J lost 0 bases, with 12 bases between them. CDR1 and CDR2 (germline): DFQATT, SNEGSKA (reference sequence). CDR3 size: 14 residues. DNA for the CDR3: TGCAGTGCCCGTAACATAGGCTCTGGAAACACCATATATTTT. This translates into CSARNIGSGNTIYF.

This clonotype was seen a handful of times. DNA of the CDR3: TGTGCCAGCAGCTTAGCCACCGGGACTCAAGAGACCCAGTACTTC. Its translation: CASSLATGTQETQYF. The chain is built from TRBV7-2 and TRBJ2-5; a possible D gene is TRBD2 (6 bases). The CDR3 covers 15 residues. V shed 0 bases and J shed 2 bases, with 10 bases lying between them. Germline V gene data show CDR1 as SGHTA and CDR2 as FQGNSA.

V gene TRBV20-1 combines with J gene TRBJ2-1; 7 nucleotides line up with TRBD2. V was pared by 5 bases and J by 1 base, with 8 bases of the junction left unmatched. The CDR3 length is 15 residues. CDR1 is DFQATT and CDR2 is SNEGSKA in the germline V gene (reference sequence). The CDR3 sequence: CSAHNIGRSYNEQFF. In DNA form, the CDR3 reads TGCAGTGCTCACAATATCGGGAGGTCCTACAATGAGCAGTTCTTC.

V is TRBV4-3 and J is TRBJ2-7; 7 bases map to TRBD2. The CDR3 sequence is 18 residues long. The V segment lost 0 bases and the J segment 1 base; nucleotides outside the gene matches: 12. Germline V lookup: CDR1 LGHNA, CDR2 YSLEER. The CDR3 loop reads CASSQEVAGLLGSYEQYF. In nucleotides, the CDR3 is TGCGCCAGCAGCCAAGAGGTAGCGGGTTTACTTGGGTCCTACGAGCAGTACTTC.

This clonotype has only a few counts. This chain uses TRBV10-3 with TRBJ1-5, with TRBD1 matching 9 bases. CDR3 length: 13 amino acids. Germline loops: CDR1 ENHRY, CDR2 SYGVKD. The V segment lost 8 bases and the J segment 5 bases; nucleotides outside the gene matches: 4. CDR3 nucleotides: TGTGCCATCGGGAGACAGGGGGATCAGCCCCAGCATTTT. Amino acids: CAIGRQGDQPQHF.